This record looks at one T cell receptor (beta chain) sequence and its context. This clone was seen a few times. It has no known antigen specificity. It has no much larger one-base neighbor in the sample; base qualities were not kept. The source of the sample is a study of sequential checkpoint blockade in melanoma (dated by TCRdb to about 2019). For the study in its entirety: Patients were assigned by 1:1 randomization to either first-line nivolumab followed by ipilimumab (arm A) or ipilimumab followed by nivolumab (arm B). Both trial sequences were followed by maintenance nivolumab. Findings and caveats that apply to the study as a whole: The model for predicting response that combines TCR metrics with mutation burden needs to be validated in larger, independent patient cohorts.

The treatment or condition label on this specimen signifies: randomized to nivolumab then ipilimumab (arm A) or the reverse (arm B). No trial patient had received prior DNA-damaging chemotherapy. Thawed PBMCs were sorted on a FACS Aria II flow cytometer to isolate live CD3+CD8+ cells negative for CD19 and CD56. CheckMate 064, a randomized, open-label phase II trial of sequential checkpoint blockade, was the source of the samples, all of which came from patients with melanoma. Leukapheresis was used to collect peripheral blood mononuclear cells, which were then purified with Ficoll-Paque and frozen in human serum with about 10% DMSO. Immediately after sorting, the purity of sorted blood CD3+CD8+ cells was verified to be >95%, after which DNA was extracted. Trimming takes 3 bases off V and 3 bases off J; junction bases not matched to a gene: 5. The CDR3 holds 14 amino acids from the cysteine to the phenylalanine. Kept here is only the CDR3 DNA, which spans 42 bases and is read in frame from base 1. The germline V gene supplies CDR1 SGDLS and CDR2 YYNGEE.

TCRbeta CDR3 regions were immunosequenced from genomic DNA with the immunoSEQ Assay. Genomic DNA was amplified by bias-controlled multiplex PCR before high-throughput sequencing. In the original analysis: To quantify the absolute abundance of each unique TCRbeta CDR3 region, the sequences were collapsed and filtered. Clonality was defined as 1 minus Pielou's evenness and was calculated using productive rearrangements only. A previously published method was used to identify clones with significantly greater frequencies in on-treatment samples than in baseline samples. Not all clones reach the TCRdb copy of this immuneACCESS table, which keeps in-frame sequences only. Checked studies attribute under half of the gap to unresolved V genes and leave the rest unexplained. For V, J and clone size, that table is used; D and trimming come from the DNA. Present in this sample are over 20,000 clones, over 80% of which were seen just once. The ten most abundant clones make up 25% to 35% of the sample.

The clonotype comes from a human donor with melanoma. Sequenced material: CD8+ T cells sorted from blood (inferred from file names), taken from a patient given nivolumab and ipilimumab in sequence. The sequence is built from TRBV9 and TRBJ1-1; a stretch of 7 junction bases matches TRBD1. The CDR3 protein: CASSAQGSYTEAFF. The DNA reads as follows: TGTGCCAGCAGCGCACAGGGGTCCTACACTGAAGCTTTCTTT.